One sample yielded the 9 T cell receptor beta chains listed below, sequenced in a study of siplizumab effects on memory and regulatory T cells (dated by TCRdb to between 2018 and 2021). Library method: the immunoSEQ multiplex PCR assay. TCRdb holds this immuneACCESS table with in-frame rearrangements only. Some clones are missing; in checked studies, unresolved V genes explain under half, and the rest has no known cause. For this sample there are tens of thousands of clones; about 90% appear just once. The ten largest clones add up to about 1.7% of the sample. The sequenced sample consisted of Tregs sorted from blood. These receptors were obtained from a human donor in good health.

In its sample, this clone was seen once. J is TRBJ2-5 and V is TRBV7-3; D possibly corresponds to TRBD1 (6 bases). CDR1 and CDR2 (germline): SGHTA, FQGTGA. The CDR3 consists of 18 residues. V was pared by 2 bases and J by 4 bases, with 23 bases between. The CDR3 region has the DNA TGTGCCAGCAGCTTAGTACCTCGGCGCCAGGGGTCAACAGAGACCCAGTACTTC. It specifies CASSLVPRRQGSTETQYF.

The rearrangement uses TRBV6-1 and TRBJ2-2; no clear D gene. CDR1 and CDR2 from the germline V gene are MNHNS and SASEGT. The CDR3 is 15 amino acids. V dropped 5 bases and J dropped 7 bases, with 17 bases sitting between them. CDR3 bases: TGTGCCAGCAGTCCTCGACGACGAGTGGGCGGGGAGCTGTTTTTT. This codes for CASSPRRRVGGELFF.

The chain recombines TRBV18 with TRBJ2-7; D is possibly TRBD1 (6 bases). This CDR3 spans 13 amino acids. Germline CDR1 reads KGHSH; CDR2 reads LQKENI. Trimming shortened V by 4 bases and J by 6 bases, and 13 bases separated the two germline ends. The CDR3 region has the DNA TGTGCCAGCTCACAAAACAGGGACGCCGAGCAGTACTTC. This sequence encodes CASSQNRDAEQYF.

The rearrangement uses TRBV10-3 and TRBJ2-1, with 10 nucleotides matching TRBD2. After removal of 10 bases from V and 8 bases from J, the junction contained 17 bases not matched to a gene. The V gene's germline CDR1 is ENHRY and CDR2 SYGVKD. The length of the CDR3 is 16 residues. CDR3: CASRQSPAGGPDEQFF. CDR3 DNA sequence: TGTGCCAGTCGACAAAGTCCAGCGGGAGGGCCCGATGAGCAGTTCTTC.

CDR3 region: CASSLVGGAQYF. DNA of the CDR3: TGTGCCAGCAGCTTGGTTGGAGGAGCCCAGTACTTC. The V gene is TRBV5-6, the J gene TRBJ2-5; maybe TRBD2 (5 bases). CDR3 length: 12 residues. The V end lost 0 bases, the J end lost 9 bases, and 9 bases lay between the germline ends. Germline CDR1 and CDR2: SGHDT and YYEEEE.

The chain carries TRBV19 and TRBJ2-3; tentative D call: TRBD2 (5 bases). The CDR3 is 15 amino acids. The V end was cut by 3 bases, the J end by 6 bases, with 16 bases between. Germline values: CDR1 LNHDA, CDR2 SQIVND (reference sequence). DNA for the CDR3: TGTGCCAGTAGTATCGGGATGGTGGGTGCGGATACGCAGTATTTT. It codes for CASSIGMVGADTQYF.

The chain has TRBV7-2 and TRBJ2-1, with 11 bases matching TRBD2. Germline assignment: CDR1 SGHTA and CDR2 FQGNSA. The CDR3 has 15 amino acids. Trimming cost V 6 bases and J 4 bases; bases outside gene matches: 5. CDR3 loop: CASRTGTSGYNEQFF. The CDR3, as DNA: TGTGCCAGCAGAACCGGGACTAGCGGATACAATGAGCAGTTCTTC.

This chain connects TRBV7-9 to TRBJ2-6; 7 nucleotides agree with TRBD1. The CDR3 is 17 amino acids. CDR1 is SEHNR and CDR2 is FQNEAQ in the germline V gene (reference sequence). Trimming at V came to 5 bases and at J to 2 bases, leaving 9 bases not matched to a gene. CDR3: CASSRVGTATGANVLTF. The DNA for the CDR3 is TGTGCCAGCAGCCGCGTAGGGACAGCCACTGGGGCCAACGTCCTGACTTTC. The complete variable domain, with remaining parts taken from reference TRBV7-9 and TRBJ2-6, reads DTGVSQNPRHKITKRGQNVTFRCDPISEHNRLYWYRQTLGQGPEFLTYFQNEAQLEKSRLLSDRFSAERPKGSFSTLEIQRTEQGDSAMYLCASSRVGTATGANVLTFGAGSRLTVL.

This chain connects TRBV14 to TRBJ1-2; 8 bases match TRBD1. Germline V CDR1 and CDR2: SGHDN, FVKESK. The V gene end was trimmed by 5 bases and the J gene end by 7 bases; junction bases not matched to a gene: 6. CDR3 size: 13 residues. CDR3 nucleotide sequence: TGTGCCAGCAGCGGGAGGACAGGGTTTGGCTACACCTTC. It is translated as CASSGRTGFGYTF. The full variable domain, its missing parts supplied by reference TRBV14 and TRBJ1-2, is EAGVTQFPSHSVIEKGQTVTLRCDPISGHDNLYWYRRVMGKEIKFLLHFVKESKQDESGMPNNRFLAERTGGTYSTLKVQPAELEDSGVYFCASSGRTGFGYTFGSGTRLTVV.